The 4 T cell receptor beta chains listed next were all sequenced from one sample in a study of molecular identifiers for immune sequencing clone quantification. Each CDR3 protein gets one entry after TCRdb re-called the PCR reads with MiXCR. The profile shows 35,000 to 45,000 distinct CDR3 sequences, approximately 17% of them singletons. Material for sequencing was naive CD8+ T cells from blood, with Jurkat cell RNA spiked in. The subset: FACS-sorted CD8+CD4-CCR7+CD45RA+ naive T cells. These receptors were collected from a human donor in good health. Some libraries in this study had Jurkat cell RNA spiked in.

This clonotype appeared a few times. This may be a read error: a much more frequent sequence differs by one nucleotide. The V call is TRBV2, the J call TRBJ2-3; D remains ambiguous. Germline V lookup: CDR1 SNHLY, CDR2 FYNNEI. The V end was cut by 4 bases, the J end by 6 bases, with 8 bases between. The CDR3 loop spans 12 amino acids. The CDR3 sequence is CASSGLLDTQYF. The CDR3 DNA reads TGTGCCAGCAGTGGCCTTCTCGATACGCAGTATTTT.

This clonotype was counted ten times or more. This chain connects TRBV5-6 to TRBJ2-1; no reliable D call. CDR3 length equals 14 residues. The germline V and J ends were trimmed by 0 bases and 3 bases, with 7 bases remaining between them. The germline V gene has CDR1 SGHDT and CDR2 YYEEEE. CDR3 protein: CASSLGLVYNEQFF. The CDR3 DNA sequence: TGTGCCAGCAGCTTGGGACTCGTCTACAATGAGCAGTTCTTC.

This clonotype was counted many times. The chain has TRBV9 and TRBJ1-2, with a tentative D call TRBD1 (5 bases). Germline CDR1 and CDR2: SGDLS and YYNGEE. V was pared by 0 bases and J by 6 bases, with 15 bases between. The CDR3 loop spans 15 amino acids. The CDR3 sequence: CASSVEGGDSDGYTF. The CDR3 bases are TGTGCCAGCAGCGTAGAGGGAGGGGACTCAGATGGCTACACCTTC.

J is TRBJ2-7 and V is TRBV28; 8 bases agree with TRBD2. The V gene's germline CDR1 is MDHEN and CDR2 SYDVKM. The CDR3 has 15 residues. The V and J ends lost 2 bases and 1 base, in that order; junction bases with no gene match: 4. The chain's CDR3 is CASSLLASGSYEQYF. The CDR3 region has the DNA TGTGCCAGCAGTTTACTGGCTAGCGGGTCCTACGAGCAGTACTTC.